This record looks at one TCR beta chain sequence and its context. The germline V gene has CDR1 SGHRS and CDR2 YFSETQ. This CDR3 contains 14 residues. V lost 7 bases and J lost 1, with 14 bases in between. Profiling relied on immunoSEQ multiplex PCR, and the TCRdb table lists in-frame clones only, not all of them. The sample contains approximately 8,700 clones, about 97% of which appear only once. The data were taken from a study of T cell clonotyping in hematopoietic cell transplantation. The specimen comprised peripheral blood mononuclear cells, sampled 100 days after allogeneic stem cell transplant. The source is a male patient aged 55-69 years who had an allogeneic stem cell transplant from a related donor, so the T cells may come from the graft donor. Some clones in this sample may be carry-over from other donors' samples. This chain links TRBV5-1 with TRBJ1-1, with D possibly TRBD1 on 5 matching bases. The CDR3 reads CASSIVGGNTEAFF. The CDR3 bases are TGCGCCAGCTCGATCGTCGGGGGGAACACTGAAGCTTTCTTT.